These 32 T cell receptor beta chains were sequenced from one sample in a study of cytomegalovirus exposure and HLA in healthy donors. It was with 60 Vbeta and 13 Jbeta primers that the PCR ran. Data came from immunoSEQ multiplex PCR; TCRdb stores just in-frame clones and leaves some out. The top ten hold around 0.5% of the sample, which has 130,000 or so clones, roughly 87% seen once. The sample comprised PBMCs. The receptor set was obtained from a woman between 35 and 50 years old in good health and CMV-seronegative.

J is TRBJ2-1 and V is TRBV11-3, with D possibly being TRBD2 (5 bases). The CDR3 runs to 15 residues. Germline V gene lookup returns CDR1 SGHNT and CDR2 YENEEA. V was trimmed by 2 bases and J by 1 base, leaving 9 bases between them. The CDR3 loop is CASSLSGSSYNEQFF. The CDR3, as DNA: TGTGCCAGCAGCTTAAGTGGGAGTTCCTACAATGAGCAGTTCTTC.

J is TRBJ2-2 and V is TRBV2, with TRBD1 matching 8 bases. The CDR3 spans 16 residues. The V gene's germline CDR1 is SNHLY and CDR2 FYNNEI. V gave up 7 bases and J gave up 1 base; unmatched junction bases: 8. CDR3 in DNA: TGTGCCAGCACCTACTTCGGACAGGGGAACACCGGGGAGCTGTTTTTT. It encodes CASTYFGQGNTGELFF. The full variable domain, rest sourced from reference TRBV2 and TRBJ2-2, is EPEVTQTPSHQVTQMGQEVILRCVPISNHLYFYWYRQILGQKVEFLVSFYNNEISEKSEIFDDQFSVERPDGSNFTLKIRSTKLEDSAMYFCASTYFGQGNTGELFFGEGSRLTVL.

The chain joins TRBV6-4 to TRBJ2-7; 9 bases are shared with TRBD2. CDR3 length: 15 residues. Germline CDR1 MRHNA, CDR2 SNTAGT. J lost 3 bases, V lost 6 bases, and 9 bases had no gene match. CDR3 amino acids: CASSLHPAGGYEQYF. The CDR3 DNA is TGTGCCAGCAGCCTTCACCCAGCGGGAGGCTACGAGCAGTACTTC.

The chain links TRBV7-9 to TRBJ2-1; TRBD2 matches at 7 bases. With 5 bases clipped from V and 8 bases from J, the junction kept 9 bases outside the gene matches. CDR1 is SEHNR and CDR2 is FQNEAQ in the germline V gene (reference sequence). The CDR3 consists of 14 residues. CDR3 coding DNA: TGTGCCAGCAGCAAGCGGGGTACCACCTATGAGCAGTTCTTC. The encoded protein is CASSKRGTTYEQFF.

CDR3 residues: CASSEQAAPDTQYF. Written as DNA, the CDR3 is TGTGCCAGCAGCGAACAGGCCGCTCCCGATACGCAGTATTTT. The chain combines TRBV7-2 with TRBJ2-3, with a possible D match to TRBD1 (5 bases). In germline, CDR1 is SGHTA, CDR2 FQGNSA. This CDR3 contains 14 residues. The V end lost 5 bases, the J end lost 6 bases, and 15 bases lay between the germline ends.

This rearrangement joins TRBV5-6 to TRBJ2-2; 15 nucleotides line up with TRBD2. The CDR3 length is 17 residues. Germline loops: CDR1 SGHDT, CDR2 YYEEEE. J lost 4 bases, V lost 4 bases, and 5 bases had no gene match. The CDR3 region has the DNA TGTGCCAGCAGCCCCTGGACTAGCGGGAGGGCCACCGGGGAGCTGTTTTTT. Translating it yields CASSPWTSGRATGELFF. Full variable domain (missing parts from reference TRBV5-6 and TRBJ2-2): DAGVTQSPTHLIKTRGQQVTLRCSPKSGHDTVSWYQQALGQGPQFIFQYYEEEERQRGNFPDRFSGHQFPNYSSELNVNALLLGDSALYLCASSPWTSGRATGELFFGEGSRLTVL.

The chain links TRBV6-1 to TRBJ2-7; TRBD2 might be the D (6 bases). Germline CDR1 and CDR2: MNHNS and SASEGT. V was clipped by 5 bases and J by 1 base, with 12 bases between them. The CDR3 runs to 14 residues. The CDR3 is CASSPGLESYEQYF. CDR3 in DNA: TGTGCCAGCAGTCCGGGACTCGAATCCTACGAGCAGTACTTC.

The chain recombines TRBV27 with TRBJ2-7; 8 bases map to TRBD2. The germline CDR1 and CDR2 sequences are MNHEY and SMNVEV (reference sequence). Trimming at V came to 5 bases and at J to 3 bases, leaving 6 bases not matched to a gene. The CDR3 totals 14 residues. In DNA form, the CDR3 reads TGTGCCAGCAGTCGGAGCGGGGGCGGCTACGAGCAGTACTTC. Protein: CASSRSGGGYEQYF.

V gene TRBV5-1 combines with J gene TRBJ2-1; 11 bases match TRBD2. This CDR3 region has 15 residues. Germline assignment: CDR1 SGHRS and CDR2 YFSETQ. V was pared by 4 bases and J by 7 bases, with 7 bases of the junction left unmatched. CDR3 loop: CASSGGLAVKNEQFF. DNA for the CDR3: TGCGCCAGCAGCGGGGGACTAGCGGTGAAGAATGAGCAGTTCTTC.

The chain joins TRBV6-5 to TRBJ1-1, with D hard to call. Trimming shortened V by 7 bases and J by 1 base, and 13 bases separated the two germline ends. The CDR3 has 14 amino acids. Germline-derived CDR1 and CDR2 are MNHEY and SVGAGI. The chain's CDR3 is CASISQRWNTEAFF. The CDR3 DNA reads as TGTGCCAGCATATCCCAGAGGTGGAACACTGAAGCTTTCTTT.

J is TRBJ1-6 and V is TRBV9, with 10 bases identical to TRBD1. V shed 1 base, J shed 3 bases, and the junction held 4 bases outside the gene matches. CDR1 and CDR2 (germline): SGDLS, YYNGEE. The CDR3 contains 17 residues. The CDR3 protein is CASSVYGQGGYNSPLHF. The CDR3 bases are TGTGCCAGCAGCGTATACGGACAGGGGGGCTATAATTCACCCCTCCACTTT.

The rearrangement joins TRBV13 to TRBJ2-7, with D possibly being TRBD2 (6 bases). The germline V and J ends were trimmed by 0 bases and 5 bases, with 20 bases remaining between them. The germline CDR1 and CDR2 sequences are PRHDT and FYEKMQ (reference sequence). CDR3 size: 17 residues. In nucleotides, the CDR3 is TGTGCCAGCAGCTTAGGTCACCAAGCGGATGGGGGGAACGAGCAGTACTTC. Translation: CASSLGHQADGGNEQYF. Filled out from reference TRBV13 and TRBJ2-7, the complete variable domain reads AAGVIQSPRHLIKEKRETATLKCYPIPRHDTVYWYQQGPGQDPQFLISFYEKMQSDKGSIPDRFSAQQFSDYHSELNMSSLELGDSALYFCASSLGHQADGGNEQYFGPGTRLTVT.

Comment on this clone: At the DNA level, this CDR3 is encoded by other sequences in the same sample as well. The CDR3, as DNA: TGTGCCAGCAGTGGTCAGGGGAACACTGAAGCTTTCTTT. Translated, it gives CASSGQGNTEAFF. The chain combines TRBV2 with TRBJ1-1; the D gene is possibly TRBD1 (5 bases). The germline gives CDR1 SNHLY, CDR2 FYNNEI. V lost 4 bases and J 1 base, leaving 7 bases between the germline ends. The CDR3 is 13 residues long.

V is TRBV7-6 and J is TRBJ2-7; 10 positions match TRBD2. CDR3 length equals 13 residues. CDR1 and CDR2 (germline): SGHVS, FNYEAQ. After removal of 4 bases from V and 3 bases from J, the junction contained 0 bases not matched to a gene. The CDR3 reads CASSWTSGYEQYF. The DNA of the CDR3 is TGTGCCAGCAGCTGGACTAGCGGCTACGAGCAGTACTTC. Based on the CDR3 plus reference TRBV7-6 and TRBJ2-7, the full variable domain is GAGVSQSPRYKVTKRGQDVALRCDPISGHVSLYWYRQALGQGPEFLTYFNYEAQQDKSGLPNDRFSAERPEGSISTLTIQRTEQRDSAMYRCASSWTSGYEQYFGPGTRLTVT.

This chain links TRBV7-3 with TRBJ2-3; perhaps TRBD2 as D (5 bases). Trimming left V 5 bases short and J 1 base short, with 10 bases between. The germline V gene encodes CDR1 SGHTA and CDR2 FQGTGA. CDR3 length equals 14 residues. CDR3: CASSDGAGTDTQYF. The DNA for the CDR3 is TGTGCCAGCAGCGACGGAGCGGGCACAGATACGCAGTATTTT.

The rearrangement uses TRBV14 and TRBJ2-1, with 11 bases lining up with TRBD1. V lost 6 bases, J lost 8 bases, and 3 bases stayed unmatched. The germline V gene encodes CDR1 SGHDN and CDR2 FVKESK. CDR3 length equals 13 residues. For the CDR3, the DNA is TGTGCCAGCAGTCGGACAGGGGGCGATGAGCAGTTCTTC. It codes for CASSRTGGDEQFF.

This rearrangement joins TRBV11-3 to TRBJ2-3; D may be TRBD1 (7 bases). The V gene lost 5 bases and the J gene lost 5 bases, with 14 bases spanning the gap. The CDR3 covers 14 residues. Looked up from germline, CDR1 is SGHNT and CDR2 is YENEEA. DNA for the CDR3: TGTGCCAGCAGCCTAGGAGGGGGCATAGATACGCAGTATTTT. Its translation: CASSLGGGIDTQYF. The entire variable domain, with the rest obtained from reference TRBV11-3 and TRBJ2-3, is as follows: EAGVVQSPRYKIIEKKQPVAFWCNPISGHNTLYWYLQNLGQGPELLIRYENEEAVDDSQLPKDRFSAERLKGVDSTLKIQPAELGDSAVYLCASSLGGGIDTQYFGPGTRLTVL.

The chain has TRBV6-5 and TRBJ2-7; 7 nucleotides agree with TRBD2. In germline, CDR1 is MNHEY, CDR2 SVGAGI. The CDR3 is 14 residues long. V shed 4 bases and J 2 bases; nucleotides not matched to a gene: 5. CDR3 sequence (DNA): TGTGCCAGCAGTTTGGCTAGCGGAGCCTACGAGCAGTACTTC. It is translated as CASSLASGAYEQYF.

V usage is TRBV13 and J usage is TRBJ2-1, with D possibly matching TRBD2 (6 bases). The CDR3 runs to 15 residues. The V and J ends lost 2 bases and 6 bases respectively, with 14 bases between them. CDR1 and CDR2 (germline): PRHDT, FYEKMQ (reference sequence). The CDR3, as DNA: TGTGCCAGCAGCTTACTTTCAGGAGGGGTCAATGAGCAGTTCTTC. This sequence encodes CASSLLSGGVNEQFF.

This clone was seen more than once but under ten times. The CDR3 reads CASSDRGAMNTEAFF. The CDR3 DNA sequence: TGTGCCAGCAGTGACAGGGGCGCGATGAACACTGAAGCTTTCTTT. The chain combines TRBV25-1 with TRBJ1-1; TRBD1 is a possible D gene (6 bases). Between the trimmed V and J ends, which lost 3 bases and 0 bases, there was a span of 11 bases. The CDR3 consists of 15 residues. The V gene's germline CDR1 is MGHDK and CDR2 SYGVNS.

The V gene is TRBV5-5, the J gene TRBJ2-4; 7 bases fit TRBD1. J was trimmed by 6 bases and V by 4 bases; bases with no gene match: 1. The CDR3 has 12 residues. Germline V lookup: CDR1 SGHKS, CDR2 YYEKEE (reference sequence). For the CDR3, the DNA is TGTGCCAGCAGCCCAGGGGGAAACATTCAGTACTTC. This encodes CASSPGGNIQYF. The whole variable domain, remainder taken from reference TRBV5-5 and TRBJ2-4, is DAGVTQSPTHLIKTRGQQVTLRCSPISGHKSVSWYQQVLGQGPQFIFQYYEKEERGRGNFPDRFSARQFPNYSSELNVNALLLGDSALYLCASSPGGNIQYFGAGTRLSVL.

Turning to this clone: One end of the junction is discordant with germline, which a read error may explain. This sequence joins TRBV7-9 and TRBJ2-7; 7 bases fit TRBD1. Germline V gene lookup returns CDR1 SEHNR and CDR2 FQNEAQ (reference sequence). The CDR3 runs to 14 residues. In DNA, the CDR3 is TGTTCCAGCAGCTCGACAGGGCTCTTGAGTGAGCAGTACTTC. Its protein product is CSSSSTGLLSEQYF.

The J gene is TRBJ2-2, the V gene TRBV4-1, with D perhaps matching TRBD2 (5 bases). Germline CDR1 and CDR2: MGHRA and YSYEKL. The CDR3 extends over 15 amino acids. With 2 bases removed from V and 5 bases from J, the gap between germline ends came to 12 bases. The CDR3 protein is CASSQLEEGTGELFF. CDR3 coding DNA: TGCGCCAGCAGCCAATTGGAGGAAGGGACCGGGGAGCTGTTTTTT.

This sequence joins TRBV4-1 and TRBJ1-2, with D unclear. Trimming took 0 bases from V and 3 from J, leaving 11 bases between them. Germline values: CDR1 MGHRA, CDR2 YSYEKL. The CDR3 covers 15 residues. The CDR3 loop is CASSQDQLSYYGYTF. The CDR3 nucleotides are TGCGCCAGCAGCCAAGATCAACTGAGCTACTATGGCTACACCTTC.

The chain couples TRBV6-1 to TRBJ1-5; D not resolved. CDR1 MNHNS and CDR2 SASEGT come from the germline V gene. Trimming removed 5 bases from V and 6 bases from J, with 5 bases in between. CDR3 length: 11 residues. The CDR3 nucleotides read TGTGCCAGCAGTCCGGGTCAGCCCCAGCATTTT. This sequence encodes CASSPGQPQHF.

The chain uses TRBV25-1 and TRBJ2-7; D perhaps matches TRBD1 (5 bases). Germline V CDR1 and CDR2: MGHDK, SYGVNS. The CDR3 totals 15 residues. V was trimmed by 2 bases and J by 6 bases, leaving 17 bases between them. CDR3 nucleotide sequence: TGTGCCAGCAGTGAAAGCTCAGGGTTTTTTGGCGAGCAGTACTTC. This sequence encodes CASSESSGFFGEQYF.

The rearrangement joins TRBV6-1 to TRBJ2-5; tentatively, D is TRBD1 (6 bases). The DNA end lines up better with TRBJ2-7; the J call may be wrong. Germline values: CDR1 MNHNS, CDR2 SASEGT. The CDR3 has 15 residues. DNA of the CDR3: TGTGCCAGCAGTGAAGCGCAACAGGGAACCTACGAGCAGTACTTC. Translating gives CASSEAQQGTYEQYF.

The rearrangement joins TRBV6-5 to TRBJ2-1; TRBD2 matches at 8 bases. Germline trimming cut 4 bases from V and 4 bases from J; bases unmatched to any gene: 3. The V gene's germline CDR1 is MNHEY and CDR2 SVGAGI. The CDR3 is made up of 14 amino acids. The CDR3 protein is CASSSASGYNEQFF. The DNA for the CDR3 is TGTGCCAGCAGTTCGGCTAGCGGGTACAATGAGCAGTTCTTC.

The rearrangement links TRBV4-1 to TRBJ2-7, with 12 bases identical to TRBD2. V lost 0 bases and J lost 6; bases outside the gene matches: 6. Germline V gene data show CDR1 as MGHRA and CDR2 as YSYEKL. The CDR3 is 16 amino acids. CDR3 protein: CASSQESGLAGLEQYF. Written as DNA, the CDR3 is TGCGCCAGCAGCCAAGAGTCAGGACTAGCGGGACTCGAGCAGTACTTC.

As for this clone: The CDR3 carries no conserved terminal phenylalanine or tryptophan, so it likely arises from a read error. V and J are TRBV18 and TRBJ2-7; no reliable D call. The CDR3 contains 11 residues. The V end was cut by 2 bases, the J end by 3 bases, with 2 bases between. Germline V gene sequence: CDR1 KGHSH, CDR2 LQKENI. The CDR3 DNA follows: TGTGCCAGCTCACCAGACTACGAGCAGTACCTC. Its protein product is CASSPDYEQYL.

This clone occurred a few times. V usage is TRBV5-6 and J usage is TRBJ1-5; D gene uncertain. The CDR3 extends over 12 amino acids. V shed 0 bases and J shed 5 bases, with 3 bases lying between them. The germline V gene has CDR1 SGHDT and CDR2 YYEEEE. The CDR3 loop is CASSLVDQPQHF. The CDR3 bases are TGTGCCAGCAGCTTGGTAGATCAGCCCCAGCATTTT.

This clone was seen a handful of times. The chain uses TRBV5-4 and TRBJ1-3; D may be TRBD1 (6 bases). This CDR3 has 16 residues. Per the germline V gene, CDR1 is SGHNT and CDR2 is YYREEE (reference sequence). V lost 0 bases and J lost 0, with 10 bases in between. CDR3 sequence (DNA): TGTGCCAGCAGCTTGGCAAGGACAGACTCTGGAAACACCATATATTTT. It translates to CASSLARTDSGNTIYF.